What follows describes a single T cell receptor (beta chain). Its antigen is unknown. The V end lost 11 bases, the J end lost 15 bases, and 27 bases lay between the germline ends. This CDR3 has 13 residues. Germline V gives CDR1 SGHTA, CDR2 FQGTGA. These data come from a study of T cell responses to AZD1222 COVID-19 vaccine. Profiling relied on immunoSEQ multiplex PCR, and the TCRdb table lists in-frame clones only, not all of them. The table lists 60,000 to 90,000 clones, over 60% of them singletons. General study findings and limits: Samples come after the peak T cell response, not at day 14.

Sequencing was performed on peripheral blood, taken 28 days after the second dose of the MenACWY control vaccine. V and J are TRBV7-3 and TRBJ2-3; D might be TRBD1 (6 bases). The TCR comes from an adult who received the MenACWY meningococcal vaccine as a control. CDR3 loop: CARHLVLRGRRYF. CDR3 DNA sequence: TGTGCCCGACACCTCGTTTTGAGGGGGAGACGATATTTT.